Shown below are 9 T cell receptor beta chains from a single sample sequenced in a study of cytomegalovirus exposure and HLA in healthy donors. PCR involved 60 Vbeta and 13 Jbeta primers. The method was immunoSEQ multiplex PCR; TCRdb's version includes in-frame clones alone and lacks a portion of them. The repertoire holds approximately 110,000 clones, with 65% to 75% as singletons. The sequenced material came from PBMCs. Every receptor here comes from a man aged 25-40 years in good health and CMV-seropositive.

The chain recombines TRBV6-1 with TRBJ1-6; TRBD1 matches at 7 bases. J lost 10 bases, V lost 7 bases, and 4 bases had no gene match. Germline CDR1 reads MNHNS; CDR2 reads SASEGT. The CDR3 contains 12 residues. The CDR3 nucleotides are TGTGCCAGCAAGCAGGGGGGATCACCCCTCCACTTT. This codes for CASKQGGSPLHF.

This sequence joins TRBV18 and TRBJ1-1, with 9 bases lining up with TRBD1. Unmatched junction bases numbered 8, after V lost 8 bases and J lost 1 base. The length of the CDR3 is 15 residues. Germline CDR1 KGHSH, CDR2 LQKENI. CDR3 DNA sequence: TGTGCCAGCGACCACCGACAGGGGGAGAACACTGAAGCTTTCTTT. Translation: CASDHRQGENTEAFF.

This clone was detected only a few times. The genes are TRBV28 and TRBJ1-4; a weak D match, TRBD1 (5 bases). The CDR3 is made up of 13 amino acids. Germline V gene data show CDR1 as MDHEN and CDR2 as SYDVKM. The V end lost 7 bases, the J end lost 8 bases, and 14 bases lay between the germline ends. Here the CDR3 DNA reads TGTGCCAGCACGTTGCGGTCAGGGGAAAAACTGTTTTTT. Translating it yields CASTLRSGEKLFF.

This rearrangement joins TRBV9 to TRBJ2-2; TRBD1 matches 10 bases. Germline CDR1 reads SGDLS; CDR2 reads YYNGEE. The CDR3 sequence is 15 residues long. The ends lost 2 bases at V and 6 bases at J; junction bases unmatched: 4. CDR3 in DNA: TGTGCCAGCAGCGTGGGACAGGGGTTCCCCGGGGAGCTGTTTTTT. It yields the protein CASSVGQGFPGELFF. Variable domain in full (rest from reference TRBV9 and TRBJ2-2): DSGVTQTPKHLITATGQRVTLRCSPRSGDLSVYWYQQSLDQGLQFLIQYYNGEERAKGNILERFSAQQFPDLHSELNLSSLELGDSALYFCASSVGQGFPGELFFGEGSRLTVL.

The chain employs TRBV5-1 and TRBJ2-3; 8 bases match TRBD2. Germline V gene data show CDR1 as SGHRS and CDR2 as YFSETQ. CDR3 length equals 14 residues. The V gene end was trimmed by 3 bases and the J gene end by 5 bases; junction bases not matched to a gene: 5. CDR3 sequence (DNA): TGCGCCAGCAGCTGGAGCGGGGGTGGAGATACGCAGTATTTT. Encoded protein: CASSWSGGGDTQYF.

This clone was seen more than once but under ten times. CDR3 loop: CASSRWRSSTDTQYF. CDR3 coding DNA: TGTGCCAGCAGTCGGTGGAGGAGTAGCACAGATACGCAGTATTTT. The chain uses TRBV2 and TRBJ2-3; perhaps TRBD2 as D (5 bases). This CDR3 has 15 residues. The V gene's germline CDR1 is SNHLY and CDR2 FYNNEI. Trimming took off 5 bases at V and 0 bases at J, with 12 bases between the two ends.

The chain links TRBV6-5 to TRBJ1-5; D may be TRBD1 (6 bases). CDR1 is MNHEY, CDR2 SVGAGI, per germline. This CDR3 has 13 residues. With 4 bases removed from V and 4 bases from J, the gap between germline ends came to 8 bases. The CDR3 is CASSFQGNQPQHF. Here the CDR3 DNA reads TGTGCCAGCAGTTTTCAGGGGAATCAGCCCCAGCATTTT.

This chain connects TRBV7-2 to TRBJ2-1; 10 bases are shared with TRBD2. The germline gives CDR1 SGHTA, CDR2 FQGNSA. The CDR3 runs 16 residues. V shed 6 bases, J shed 10 bases, and the junction held 15 bases outside the gene matches. In DNA, the CDR3 is TGTGCCAGCAGGCGGAGAGCGGGGGGGCCCGGGGGGGAGCAGTTCTTC. Translation gives CASRRRAGGPGGEQFF.

This rearrangement joins TRBV5-4 to TRBJ1-1; the D is unclear. V was clipped by 4 bases and J by 5 bases, with 9 bases between them. This CDR3 is built from 12 residues. The germline V gene encodes CDR1 SGHNT and CDR2 YYREEE (reference sequence). This chain's CDR3 is CASSHELTEAFF. CDR3 nucleotides: TGTGCCAGCAGCCACGAGTTGACTGAAGCTTTCTTT.